The 9 T cell receptor beta chains listed next were all sequenced from one sample in a study of glioma-infiltrating T cells after dendritic cell vaccination. Method: immunoSEQ multiplex PCR; TCRdb's copy keeps in-frame clones and lacks some. This table holds approximately 90,000 clones, approximately 80% found once. As for time point: after dendritic cell vaccination, including at tumor progression/relapse. The specimen was blood, collected after dendritic cell vaccination. The origin of the receptors is a human donor with glioblastoma.

The chain has TRBV10-3 and TRBJ2-1, with 7 positions matching TRBD1. The CDR3 consists of 14 residues. V lost 6 bases, J lost 7 bases, and 9 bases stayed unmatched. The V gene's germline CDR1 is ENHRY and CDR2 SYGVKD. The chain's CDR3 is CAIRLEGARNEQFF. For the CDR3, the DNA is TGTGCCATCAGACTTGAGGGGGCTAGAAATGAGCAGTTCTTC.

This rearrangement joins TRBV11-2 to TRBJ2-5, with 7 bases lining up with TRBD1. V shed 5 bases, J shed 4 bases, and the junction held 7 bases outside the gene matches. The CDR3 sequence is 14 residues long. CDR1 is SGHAT, CDR2 FQNNGV, per germline. CDR3 in amino acids: CASSLRRQGETQYF. The CDR3 nucleotides read TGTGCCAGCAGCCTTAGGAGACAGGGAGAGACCCAGTACTTC.

This clone was recorded a few times. The genes are TRBV6-5 and TRBJ1-1; D remains unclear. Germline values: CDR1 MNHEY, CDR2 SVGAGI. V was pared by 8 bases and J by 7 bases, with 14 bases between. CDR3 length equals 12 residues. CDR3 residues: CASPSPGGEAFF. CDR3 in DNA: TGTGCCAGCCCGTCCCCCGGAGGTGAAGCTTTCTTT.

The rearrangement uses TRBV10-1 and TRBJ2-7; possible D gene TRBD1, 5 bases. Trimming stripped 9 bases from V and 1 base from J, with 19 bases between. This CDR3 region has 15 residues. The V gene's germline CDR1 is WNHNN and CDR2 SYGVQD (reference sequence). CDR3 sequence (DNA): TGCGCCAGTGAGACAGCTCCTTACACTTCCTACGAGCAGTACTTC. The encoded protein is CASETAPYTSYEQYF.

The chain recombines TRBV2 with TRBJ2-1, with 9 bases lining up with TRBD1. From germline, CDR1 is SNHLY and CDR2 FYNNEI. Trimming removed 10 bases from V and 9 bases from J; junction bases left unmatched: 13. The CDR3 loop spans 14 amino acids. CDR3 coding DNA: TGTGCCACCGAGGGGGGGACAGGGATTATTGAGCAGTTCTTC. Amino acids: CATEGGTGIIEQFF.

The rearrangement joins TRBV2 to TRBJ2-3; 7 positions agree with TRBD2. The germline V gene has CDR1 SNHLY and CDR2 FYNNEI. J lost 2 bases, V lost 7 bases, and 18 bases had no gene match. The CDR3 contains 18 residues. The DNA for the CDR3 is TGTGCCAGCATTGGAGGGTGGAGTAGCGGGCTCAACACAGATACGCAGTATTTT. Protein: CASIGGWSSGLNTDTQYF.

Comment on this clone: The sample carries other DNA sequences with the same CDR3. This sequence joins TRBV6-5 and TRBJ2-5; D is unclear. Germline loops: CDR1 MNHEY, CDR2 SVGAGI. CDR3 length: 13 residues. V was trimmed by 5 bases and J by 3 bases, leaving 10 bases between them. CDR3 residues: CASSRQEKETQYF. The CDR3 DNA follows: TGTGCCAGCAGTAGGCAGGAAAAAGAGACCCAGTACTTC.

This clone was detected once. V is TRBV27 and J is TRBJ1-6, with D perhaps TRBD1 (5 bases). The CDR3 runs to 15 residues. V dropped 0 bases and J dropped 9 bases, with 12 bases sitting between them. The germline V gene encodes CDR1 MNHEY and CDR2 SMNVEV (reference sequence). The CDR3 DNA reads TGTGCCAGCAGTTTATCGAGGGCGGGGGGTTCACCCCTCCACTTT. The encoded protein is CASSLSRAGGSPLHF.

J is TRBJ2-1 and V is TRBV30; TRBD1 might be the D (10 bases). CDR1 and CDR2 (germline): GTSNPN, SVGIG (reference sequence). V lost 8 bases and J lost 4, with 27 bases in between. This CDR3 region has 17 residues. CDR3 amino acids: CAGQGGTAGGDYNEQFF. In DNA form, the CDR3 reads TGTGCCGGACAGGGGGGTACAGCGGGAGGCGATTACAATGAGCAGTTCTTC.